This T cell receptor beta chain originates from a study of T cell changes during pregnancy in multiple sclerosis. This CDR3 has 14 amino acids. V was cut by 3 bases and J by 6 bases, with 12 bases left in between. Germline V CDR1 and CDR2: KGHSH, LQKENI. Here immunoSEQ multiplex PCR was the method, and the copy in TCRdb shows in-frame clones only, minus some. The table includes over 25,000 clones, about 88% detected once. This material consisted of CD4+ T cells from peripheral blood mononuclear cells, taken in the second trimester of pregnancy. This receptor was obtained from a female donor in good health, enrolled as a control in a pregnancy study. The chain uses TRBV18 and TRBJ2-1, with D tentatively TRBD2 (5 bases). The CDR3 sequence: CASSPERVPNEQFF. As DNA, the CDR3 is TGTGCCAGCTCACCGGAGAGGGTCCCCAATGAGCAGTTCTTC. Drawing the rest from reference TRBV18 and TRBJ2-1, the complete variable domain is NAGVMQNPRHLVRRRGQEARLRCSPMKGHSHVYWYRQLPEEGLKFMVYLQKENIIDESGMPKERFSAEFPKEGPSILRIQQVVRGDSAAYFCASSPERVPNEQFFGPGTRLTVL.